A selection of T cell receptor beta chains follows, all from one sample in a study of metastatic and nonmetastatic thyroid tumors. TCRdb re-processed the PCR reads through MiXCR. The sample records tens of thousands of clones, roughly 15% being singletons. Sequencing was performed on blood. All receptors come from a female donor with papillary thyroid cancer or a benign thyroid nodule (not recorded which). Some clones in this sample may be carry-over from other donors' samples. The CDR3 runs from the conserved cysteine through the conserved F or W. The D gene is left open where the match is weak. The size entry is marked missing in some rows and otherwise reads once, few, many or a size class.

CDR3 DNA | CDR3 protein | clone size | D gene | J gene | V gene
TGTGCCAGCAGGAAGGACAGTGAAAAACTGTTTTTT | CASRKDSEKLFF | many | - | TRBJ1-4 | TRBV28
TGTGCCAGCAGCTTCGGGGGGGCGCCGATGAACACTGAAGCTTTCTTT | CASSFGGAPMNTEAFF | many | - | TRBJ1-1 | TRBV11-2
TGTGCCAGCAGCTTCCAGCGAGACGGCCCAGATACGCAGTATTTT | CASSFQRDGPDTQYF | - | - | TRBJ2-3 | TRBV4-2
TGTGCCAGCAGCGTAGCAGGGCTAGCTAGGGAGACCCAGTACTTC | CASSVAGLARETQYF | many | - | TRBJ2-5 | TRBV9
TGTGCCAGCAGCTTAAGAAAGGGGCCCTACGAGCAGTACTTC | CASSLRKGPYEQYF | medium-sized | - | TRBJ2-7 | TRBV7-8
TGTGCCAGCAGCTTACTGGGGGTACGAAATCAGCCCCAGCATTTT | CASSLLGVRNQPQHF | many | - | TRBJ1-5 | TRBV11-2
TGTGCCAGCTCTGAAGGGTCCCTAGCGGGAGGCCACACCGGGGAGCTGTTTTTT | CASSEGSLAGGHTGELFF | many | TRBD2 | TRBJ2-2 | TRBV11-1
TGCAGTGGAACCGGGGGGGTCAATCAGCCCCAGCATTTT | CSGTGGVNQPQHF | many | - | TRBJ1-5 | TRBV20-1
TGTGCCAGCAGTGACTCGATGGACACTACCGGGGAGCTGTTTTTT | CASSDSMDTTGELFF | few | - | TRBJ2-2 | TRBV6-4
TGCAGCGTTGGCAGCGGGATTAGAAATGAGCAGTTCTTC | CSVGSGIRNEQFF | many | TRBD2 | TRBJ2-1 | TRBV29-1
TGTGCCAGCTCGCCTCGACAGTACCCAGATGTCTATGGCTACACCTTT | CASSPRQYPDVYGYTF | many | - | TRBJ1-2 | TRBV18
TGTGCCAGTAGCCCCGGGACCACTTTCCGGTTCTTC | CASSPGTTFRFF | - | - | TRBJ2-1 | TRBV19
TGTGCCAGCAGCTTAGCGTCCCAGCGGGAGGACAATGAGCAGCTCTTC | CASSLASQREDNEQLF | - | TRBD2 | TRBJ2-1 | TRBV11-1
TGTGCCAGCAGCTTCACCTTTAACTCCTACAATGAGCAGTTCTTC | CASSFTFNSYNEQFF | many | - | TRBJ2-1 | TRBV5-5
TGTGCCAGCAGGGACACCGGGACTATGAGAAGTGAGCAGTTCTTC | CASRDTGTMRSEQFF | many | TRBD2 | TRBJ2-1 | TRBV12-3/TRBV12-4
TGTGCCAGCAGCCCAGAATCATGGGGGGAGGGCACTGAAGCTTTCTTT | CASSPESWGEGTEAFF | once | - | TRBJ1-1 | TRBV9
TGTGCCAGCAGTTATGGACAGGCGGGTTCACCCCTCCACTTT | CASSYGQAGSPLHF | many | TRBD1 | TRBJ1-6 | TRBV5-6
TGTGCCAGCAGCGTAGGATTTAGCGGGAGGTCGCAGTATTTT | CASSVGFSGRSQYF | many | TRBD2 | TRBJ2-3 | TRBV9
TGTGCCAGCAGCGTAGCTTTGGGGAACTCTGGAAACACCATATATTTT | CASSVALGNSGNTIYF | many | - | TRBJ1-3 | TRBV9
TGTGCCAGCAGTGAAAACAGGGGCCGCAATCAGCCCCAGCATTTT | CASSENRGRNQPQHF | medium-sized | TRBD1 | TRBJ1-5 | TRBV2
TGTGCCAGCAGTTTTGGCCAAAACTATGGCTACACCTTC | CASSFGQNYGYTF | many | - | TRBJ1-2 | TRBV28
TGTGCCAGCAGTGAGGCAGATTATGGGGGCTACACCTTC | CASSEADYGGYTF | few | - | TRBJ1-2 | TRBV6-1
TGCAGTGCTAGTTTGGGTAGCGGGAGTATCGGGGAGCTGTTTTTT | CSASLGSGSIGELFF | many | TRBD2 | TRBJ2-2 | TRBV20-1
TGTGCCAGCAGTTATGGGGGAGCCTACAATGAGCAGTTCTTC | CASSYGGAYNEQFF | many | - | TRBJ2-1 | TRBV28
TGTGCCAGCAAGAGAACAGATACGCAGTATTTT | CASKRTDTQYF | many | - | TRBJ2-3 | TRBV28
TGTGCCAGCAGTTTCCGGCTGTACGAGCAGTACTTC | CASSFRLYEQYF | - | - | TRBJ2-7 | TRBV12-3/TRBV12-4
TGTGCCAGCAGCCAAGGCGGCATTGGAAACACCATATATTTT | CASSQGGIGNTIYF | many | - | TRBJ1-3 | TRBV7-9
TGTGCCAGCAGCCAGTCAGCGGGTATCCAGACCCAGTACTTC | CASSQSAGIQTQYF | many | - | TRBJ2-5 | TRBV3-1
TGTGCCAGCAGTGACGGGTGGGGCGAGCAGTACTTC | CASSDGWGEQYF | medium-sized | - | TRBJ2-7 | TRBV6-1
TGCAGTGCTAGAACAGGGGGGGATGAAAAACTGTTTTTT | CSARTGGDEKLFF | many | TRBD1 | TRBJ1-4 | TRBV20-1
TGTGCCAGTAGTATCGAGACCCTGGGACCCTACGAGCAGTACTTC | CASSIETLGPYEQYF | few | - | TRBJ2-7 | TRBV19
TGTGCCAGCAGCTCGTCAGGGGATTCGAGCAATCAGCCCCAGCATTTT | CASSSSGDSSNQPQHF | - | - | TRBJ1-5 | TRBV11-2